These T cell receptor beta chains were read from a single sample in a study of shared T cell receptors in the human thymus. TCRdb's table, derived via immunoSEQ multiplex PCR, lists solely in-frame clones and lacks some. The sample has 500,000 to 850,000 clones; approximately 89% are singletons. The same data also went into a second study, on human thymus T cells.

Material: thymocytes. Source of these receptors: a boy under two years old with a congenital heart defect. CDR3s include the opening cysteine and the closing phenylalanine or tryptophan. The D gene is left open where the match is weak. Clone size, where shown, is once, few, many, or a class for clones that have expanded.

J gene: TRBJ2-7; V gene: TRBV18; D gene: TRBD1; clone size: few; CDR3 protein: CASSPPPGQGAHEQYF; CDR3 DNA: TGTGCCAGCTCACCTCCGCCGGGACAGGGGGCCCACGAGCAGTACTTC
J gene: TRBJ1-4; V gene: TRBV27; D gene: TRBD1; clone size: once; CDR3 protein: CASSSRDRGGEKLFF; CDR3 DNA: TGTGCCAGCAGTTCGCGGGACAGGGGGGGAGAAAAACTGTTTTTT
J gene: TRBJ2-3; V gene: TRBV11-2; D gene: TRBD2; clone size: NA; CDR3 protein: CASSPGLAGADTQYF; CDR3 DNA: TGTGCCAGCAGCCCCGGACTAGCGGGAGCAGATACGCAGTATTTT
J gene: TRBJ1-2; V gene: TRBV5-4; D gene: TRBD1; clone size: NA; CDR3 protein: CASSSWDRENGYTF; CDR3 DNA: TGTGCCAGCAGCTCATGGGACAGGGAGAATGGCTACACCTTC
J gene: TRBJ1-4; V gene: TRBV19; D gene: TRBD1; clone size: NA; CDR3 protein: CASSIDKTGGKLYGEKLFF; CDR3 DNA: TGTGCCAGTAGTATAGACAAAACAGGGGGCAAATTGTACGGTGAAAAACTGTTTTTT
J gene: TRBJ1-2; V gene: TRBV28; D gene: NA; clone size: NA; CDR3 protein: CASSPPRQPWNYGYTF; CDR3 DNA: TGTGCCAGCAGTCCACCTCGACAGCCGTGGAACTATGGCTACACCTTC
J gene: TRBJ2-3; V gene: TRBV28; D gene: NA; clone size: NA; CDR3 protein: CASSTPGGEVTRDTQYF; CDR3 DNA: TGTGCCAGCAGTACCCCGGGTGGGGAGGTAACGCGAGATACGCAGTATTTT
J gene: TRBJ2-3; V gene: TRBV7-2; D gene: TRBD1; clone size: NA; CDR3 protein: CASSYRDRGRSPASQYF; CDR3 DNA: TGTGCCAGCAGCTACCGGGACAGGGGGCGAAGTCCGGCATCGCAGTATTTT
J gene: TRBJ1-3; V gene: TRBV7-6; D gene: TRBD1; clone size: NA; CDR3 protein: CASSVPAGQGAYTTYF; CDR3 DNA: TGTGCCAGCAGCGTGCCAGCGGGACAGGGGGCCTACACCACATATTTT
J gene: TRBJ1-1; V gene: TRBV27; D gene: TRBD1; clone size: few; CDR3 protein: CASSLSGRDRAYVSNTEAFF; CDR3 DNA: TGTGCCAGCAGTTTATCGGGCCGGGACAGGGCGTATGTGTCGAACACTGAAGCTTTCTTT
J gene: TRBJ2-7; V gene: TRBV23-1; D gene: TRBD2; clone size: NA; CDR3 protein: CASSQSRREKDYEQYF; CDR3 DNA: TGCGCCAGCAGTCAATCCCGGCGGGAGAAGGACTACGAGCAGTACTTC
J gene: TRBJ2-7; V gene: TRBV7-6; D gene: TRBD1; clone size: once; CDR3 protein: CASSPDLDRVYEQYF; CDR3 DNA: TGTGCCAGCAGCCCCGATCTGGACAGGGTATACGAGCAGTACTTC
J gene: TRBJ2-1; V gene: TRBV9; D gene: NA; clone size: few; CDR3 protein: CASSVYFSSYNEQFF; CDR3 DNA: TGTGCCAGCAGCGTATACTTTAGCTCCTACAATGAGCAGTTCTTC
J gene: TRBJ2-5; V gene: TRBV4-3; D gene: NA; clone size: NA; CDR3 protein: CASSQDRLRGGPSETQYF; CDR3 DNA: TGCGCCAGCAGCCAAGATAGGTTAAGGGGGGGGCCCTCAGAGACCCAGTACTTC
J gene: TRBJ2-7; V gene: TRBV2; D gene: NA; clone size: NA; CDR3 protein: CANRYGWSSYEQYF; CDR3 DNA: TGTGCCAACCGCTATGGATGGAGCTCCTACGAGCAGTACTTC
J gene: TRBJ2-1; V gene: TRBV25-1; D gene: NA; clone size: once; CDR3 protein: CASRGGRGGTAYNEQFF; CDR3 DNA: TGTGCCAGCAGGGGAGGTCGTGGTGGTACTGCGTACAATGAGCAGTTCTTC
J gene: TRBJ2-5; V gene: TRBV4-3; D gene: TRBD1; clone size: NA; CDR3 protein: CASSLKGFAGGSEEQYF; CDR3 DNA: TGCGCCAGCAGCCTAAAAGGCTTCGCAGGGGGATCGGAAGAGCAGTACTTC
J gene: TRBJ2-3; V gene: TRBV7-8; D gene: TRBD2; clone size: NA; CDR3 protein: CASSLGGSANTQYF; CDR3 DNA: TGTGCCAGCAGCTTAGGCGGGAGCGCAAATACGCAGTATTTT
J gene: TRBJ2-3; V gene: TRBV27; D gene: TRBD1; clone size: NA; CDR3 protein: CASSRQGDSHRTDTQYF; CDR3 DNA: TGTGCCAGCAGTCGGCAGGGGGATTCGCACAGGACAGATACGCAGTATTTT
J gene: TRBJ1-1; V gene: TRBV15; D gene: NA; clone size: NA; CDR3 protein: CATSKGVGYTEAFF; CDR3 DNA: TGTGCCACCAGCAAGGGGGTGGGCTACACTGAAGCTTTCTTT
J gene: TRBJ2-7; V gene: TRBV27; D gene: NA; clone size: NA; CDR3 protein: CASKEKRRVEEQYF; CDR3 DNA: TGTGCCAGCAAAGAAAAACGCAGGGTGGAGGAGCAGTACTTC
J gene: TRBJ1-5; V gene: TRBV6-6; D gene: NA; clone size: once; CDR3 protein: CASSYGRQSNQPQHF; CDR3 DNA: TGTGCCAGCAGTTACGGTCGCCAGAGCAATCAGCCCCAGCATTTT
J gene: TRBJ1-3; V gene: TRBV4-3; D gene: NA; clone size: few; CDR3 protein: CASSQDLDSGNTIYF; CDR3 DNA: TGCGCCAGCAGCCAAGATTTGGACAGTGGAAACACCATATATTTT
J gene: TRBJ2-1; V gene: TRBV4-3; D gene: NA; clone size: NA; CDR3 protein: CASSQRQLVDNEQFF; CDR3 DNA: TGCGCCAGCAGCCAGCGTCAACTAGTAGACAATGAGCAGTTCTTC
J gene: TRBJ1-1; V gene: TRBV11-2; D gene: TRBD1; clone size: NA; CDR3 protein: CASSSDRTGVQWNTEAFF; CDR3 DNA: TGTGCCAGCAGCTCCGACAGGACAGGAGTACAATGGAACACTGAAGCTTTCTTT
J gene: TRBJ2-5; V gene: TRBV7-2; D gene: NA; clone size: NA; CDR3 protein: CASSLASGGWQTQYF; CDR3 DNA: TGTGCCAGCAGCTTAGCTTCCGGGGGATGGCAGACCCAGTACTTC
J gene: TRBJ2-5; V gene: TRBV4-2; D gene: NA; clone size: NA; CDR3 protein: CASSQEGGDGETQYF; CDR3 DNA: TGTGCCAGCAGCCAAGAAGGAGGGGACGGGGAGACCCAGTACTTC
J gene: TRBJ2-5; V gene: TRBV7-8; D gene: TRBD2; clone size: NA; CDR3 protein: CASSLAISGARETQYF; CDR3 DNA: TGTGCCAGCAGCTTAGCGATTAGCGGGGCTCGGGAGACCCAGTACTTC